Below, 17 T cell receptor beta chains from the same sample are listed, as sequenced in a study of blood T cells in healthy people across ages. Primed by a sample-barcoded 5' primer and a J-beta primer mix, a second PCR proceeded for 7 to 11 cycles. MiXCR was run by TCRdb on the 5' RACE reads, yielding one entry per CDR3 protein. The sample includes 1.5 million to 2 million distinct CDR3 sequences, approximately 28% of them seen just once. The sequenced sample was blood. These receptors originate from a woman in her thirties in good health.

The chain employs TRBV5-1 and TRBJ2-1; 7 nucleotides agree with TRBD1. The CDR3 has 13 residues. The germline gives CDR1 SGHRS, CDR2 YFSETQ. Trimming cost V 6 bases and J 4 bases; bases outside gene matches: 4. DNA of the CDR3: TGCGCCAGCACCGGGACAGAATACAATGAGCAGTTCTTC. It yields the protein CASTGTEYNEQFF.

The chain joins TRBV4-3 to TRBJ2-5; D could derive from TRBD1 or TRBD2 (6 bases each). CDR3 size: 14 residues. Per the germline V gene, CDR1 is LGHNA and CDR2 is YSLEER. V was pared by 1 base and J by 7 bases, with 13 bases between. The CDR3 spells CASSQGSRGGTQYF. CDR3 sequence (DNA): TGCGCCAGCAGCCAAGGGAGCAGGGGAGGGACCCAGTACTTC.

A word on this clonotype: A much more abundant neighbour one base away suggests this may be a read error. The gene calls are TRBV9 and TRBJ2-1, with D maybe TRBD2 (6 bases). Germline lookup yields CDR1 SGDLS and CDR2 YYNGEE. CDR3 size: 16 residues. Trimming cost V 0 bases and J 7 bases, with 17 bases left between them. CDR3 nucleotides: TGTGCCAGCAGCGTAGGACCCGGTCTAGCGCGGAATGAGCAGTTCTTC. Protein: CASSVGPGLARNEQFF.

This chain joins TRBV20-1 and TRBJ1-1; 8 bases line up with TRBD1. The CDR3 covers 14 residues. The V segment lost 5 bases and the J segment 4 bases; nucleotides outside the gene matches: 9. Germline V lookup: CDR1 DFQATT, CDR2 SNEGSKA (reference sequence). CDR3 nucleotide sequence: TGCAGTGCTGGACAGGGAGAGGGTAGCACTGAAGCTTTCTTT. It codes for CSAGQGEGSTEAFF.

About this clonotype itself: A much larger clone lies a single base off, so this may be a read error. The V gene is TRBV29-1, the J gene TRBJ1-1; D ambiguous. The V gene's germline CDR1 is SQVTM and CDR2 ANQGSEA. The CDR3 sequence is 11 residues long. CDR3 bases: TGCACCACCCGGGAGGTTGGTGAAGCTTTCTTT. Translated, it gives CTTREVGEAFF.

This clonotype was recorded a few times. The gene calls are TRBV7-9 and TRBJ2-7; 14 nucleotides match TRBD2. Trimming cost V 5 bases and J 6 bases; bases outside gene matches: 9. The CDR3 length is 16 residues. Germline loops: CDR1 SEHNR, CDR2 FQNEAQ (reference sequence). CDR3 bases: TGTGCCAGCAGCGGTAGGGGACTAGCGGGAGTGGGCGAGCAGTACTTC. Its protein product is CASSGRGLAGVGEQYF.

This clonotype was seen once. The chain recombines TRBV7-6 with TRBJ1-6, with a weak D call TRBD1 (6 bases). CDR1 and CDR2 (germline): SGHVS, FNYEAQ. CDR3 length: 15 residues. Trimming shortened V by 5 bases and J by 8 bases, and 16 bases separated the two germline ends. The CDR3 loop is CASSLTGGRDSPLHF. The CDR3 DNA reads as TGTGCCAGCAGCCTTACCGGGGGGCGGGATTCACCCCTCCACTTT.

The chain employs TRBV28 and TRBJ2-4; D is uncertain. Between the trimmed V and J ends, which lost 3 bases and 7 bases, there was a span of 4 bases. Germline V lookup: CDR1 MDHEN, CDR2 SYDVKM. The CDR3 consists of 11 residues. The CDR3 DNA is TGTGCCAGCAGTTTCTCGAACATTCAGTACTTC. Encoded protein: CASSFSNIQYF.

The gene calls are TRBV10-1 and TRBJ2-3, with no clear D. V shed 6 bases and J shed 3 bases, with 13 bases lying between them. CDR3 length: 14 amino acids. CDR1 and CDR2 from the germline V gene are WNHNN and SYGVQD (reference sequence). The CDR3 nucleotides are TGCGCCAGCAGAAGGGATCTTATAACAGATACGCAGTATTTT. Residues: CASRRDLITDTQYF.

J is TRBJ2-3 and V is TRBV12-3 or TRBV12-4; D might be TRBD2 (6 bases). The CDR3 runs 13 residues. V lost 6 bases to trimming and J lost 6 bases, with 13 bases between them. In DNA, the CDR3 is TGTGCCAGCAGGGGAGCGGGCGCCGATACGCAGTATTTT. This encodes CASRGAGADTQYF.

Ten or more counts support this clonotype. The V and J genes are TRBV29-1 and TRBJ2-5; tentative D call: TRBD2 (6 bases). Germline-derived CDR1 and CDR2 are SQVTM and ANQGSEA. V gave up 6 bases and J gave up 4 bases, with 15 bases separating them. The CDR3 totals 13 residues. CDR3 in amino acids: CSVAGPLRETQYF. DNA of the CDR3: TGCAGCGTCGCGGGACCGCTTCGAGAGACCCAGTACTTC. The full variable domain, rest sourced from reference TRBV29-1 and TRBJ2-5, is SAVISQKPSRDICQRGTSLTIQCQVDSQVTMMFWYRQQPGQSLTLIATANQGSEATYESGFVIDKFPISRPNLTFSTLTVSNMSPEDSSIYLCSVAGPLRETQYFGPGTRLLVL.

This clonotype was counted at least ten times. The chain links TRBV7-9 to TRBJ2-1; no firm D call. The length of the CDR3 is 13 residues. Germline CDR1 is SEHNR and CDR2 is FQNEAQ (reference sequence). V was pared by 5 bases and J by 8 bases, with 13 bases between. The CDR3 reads CASSPPGRDEQFF. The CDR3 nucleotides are TGTGCCAGCAGCCCGCCCGGACGAGATGAGCAGTTCTTC. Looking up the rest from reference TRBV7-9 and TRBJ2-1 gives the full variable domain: DTGVSQNPRHKITKRGQNVTFRCDPISEHNRLYWYRQTLGQGPEFLTYFQNEAQLEKSRLLSDRFSAERPKGSFSTLEIQRTEQGDSAMYLCASSPPGRDEQFFGPGTRLTVL.

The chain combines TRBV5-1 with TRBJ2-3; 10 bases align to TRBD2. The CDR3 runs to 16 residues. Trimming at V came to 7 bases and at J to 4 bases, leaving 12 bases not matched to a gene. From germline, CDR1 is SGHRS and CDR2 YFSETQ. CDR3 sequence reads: CASRRSGRAPSDTQYF. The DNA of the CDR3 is TGCGCCAGCCGCCGAAGCGGGAGGGCCCCCTCAGATACGCAGTATTTT.

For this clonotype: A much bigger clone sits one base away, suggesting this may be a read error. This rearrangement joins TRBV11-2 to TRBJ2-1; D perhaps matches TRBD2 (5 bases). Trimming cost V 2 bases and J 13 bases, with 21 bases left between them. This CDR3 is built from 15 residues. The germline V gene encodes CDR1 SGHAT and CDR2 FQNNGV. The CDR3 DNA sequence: TGTGCCAGCAGCTTATACGTGGGAGCCGGTGAGACCCAGTTCTTC. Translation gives CASSLYVGAGETQFF. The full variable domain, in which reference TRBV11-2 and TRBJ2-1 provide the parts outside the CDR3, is EAGVAQSPRYKIIEKRQSVAFWCNPISGHATLYWYQQILGQGPKLLIQFQNNGVVDDSQLPKDRFSAERLKGVDSTLKIQPAKLEDSAVYLCASSLYVGAGETQFFGPGTRLTVL.

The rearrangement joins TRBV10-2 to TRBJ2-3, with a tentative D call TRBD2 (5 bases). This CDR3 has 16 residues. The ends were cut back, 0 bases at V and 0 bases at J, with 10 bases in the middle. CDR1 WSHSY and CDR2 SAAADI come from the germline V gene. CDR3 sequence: CASSESAASSTDTQYF. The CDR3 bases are TGCGCCAGCAGTGAGTCCGCGGCTAGCAGCACAGATACGCAGTATTTT.

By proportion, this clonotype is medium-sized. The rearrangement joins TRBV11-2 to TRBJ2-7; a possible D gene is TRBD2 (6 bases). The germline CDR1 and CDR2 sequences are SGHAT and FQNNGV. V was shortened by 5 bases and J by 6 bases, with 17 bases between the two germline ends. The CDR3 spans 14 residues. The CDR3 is CASSGSGVEGEQYF. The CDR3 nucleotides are TGTGCCAGCAGCGGTTCGGGGGTAGAAGGCGAGCAGTACTTC.

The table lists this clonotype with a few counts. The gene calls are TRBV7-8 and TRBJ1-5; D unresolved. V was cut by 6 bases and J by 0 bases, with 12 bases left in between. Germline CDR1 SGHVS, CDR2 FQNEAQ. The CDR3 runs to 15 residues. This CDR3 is CASSPRTASNQPQHF. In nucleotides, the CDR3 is TGTGCCAGCAGTCCGAGGACGGCTAGCAATCAGCCCCAGCATTTT. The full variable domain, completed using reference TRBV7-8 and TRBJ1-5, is GAGVSQSPRYKVAKRGQDVALRCDPISGHVSLFWYQQALGQGPEFLTYFQNEAQLDKSGLPSDRFFAERPEGSVSTLKIQRTQQEDSAVYLCASSPRTASNQPQHFGDGTRLSIL.